This is a list of T cell receptor beta chains from one sample in a study of blood T cell repertoires in COVID-19. TCRdb's table, derived via immunoSEQ multiplex PCR, lists solely in-frame clones and lacks some. This table holds about 250,000 clones, around 90% found once. Sequenced material: peripheral blood. These receptors all come from a man of 80 years or more with acute or convalescent COVID-19. Both conserved end residues are part of each CDR3. The D gene is left open where the match is weak. Clone size is stated in some rows and not others, as once, few, many or a class when expanded.

CDR3nt	CDR3aa	v_gene	j_gene	d_gene	abundance
TGTGCCAGCAGTTTGCAACAGCCCTCGGACTATGGCTACACCTTC	CASSLQQPSDYGYTF	TRBV6-2/TRBV6-3	TRBJ1-2	.	few
TGTGCCAGCAGCTTGGCTGACACGTCAACAGATACGCAGTATTTT	CASSLADTSTDTQYF	TRBV5-4	TRBJ2-3	.	.
TGTGCCAGTAGTATAGTGACGGGAGGCGGAAACTATGGCTACACCTTC	CASSIVTGGGNYGYTF	TRBV19	TRBJ1-2	.	once
TGTGCCAGCAGCATAGACTCTCAAGCTAACTATGGCTACACCTTC	CASSIDSQANYGYTF	TRBV5-4	TRBJ1-2	.	.
TGTGCCAGCAGTTCCACAGAGAACACTGAAGCTTTCTTT	CASSSTENTEAFF	TRBV12-3/TRBV12-4	TRBJ1-1	.	.
TGTGCCAGCAGCTTGGACAGGGAACAGCCCCAGCATTTT	CASSLDREQPQHF	TRBV5-5	TRBJ1-5	.	few
TGTGCCAGCAGCGCACTCCCAAACACTGAAGCTTTCTTT	CASSALPNTEAFF	TRBV7-3	TRBJ1-1	.	.
TGTGCCAGCAGCTTGCAGAACTACGAGCAGTACTTC	CASSLQNYEQYF	TRBV5-6	TRBJ2-7	.	.
TGTGCCAGCAGCTTAACGGGACAGCGCACAGATACGCAGTATTTT	CASSLTGQRTDTQYF	TRBV7-3	TRBJ2-3	TRBD1	.
TGTGCCAGCAGCCAGGGGGCTGGCAATCAGCCCCAGCATTTT	CASSQGAGNQPQHF	TRBV2	TRBJ1-5	TRBD1	once
TGTGCCAGCAGAGTAGGGGGCGCGGGCACTGAAGCTTTCTTT	CASRVGGAGTEAFF	TRBV6-5	TRBJ1-1	TRBD1	.
TGTGCCAGCAGCCAAGACCTTTTCTACGAGCAGTACTTC	CASSQDLFYEQYF	TRBV14	TRBJ2-7	.	.
TGTGCCACCTCACAGGGCCCTACGCAGTATTTT	CATSQGPTQYF	TRBV24-1	TRBJ2-3	.	.
TGTGCCAGCAGTTTATCCAGGTATAGCAATCAGCCCCAGCATTTT	CASSLSRYSNQPQHF	TRBV27	TRBJ1-5	.	.
TGTGCCAGCAGCCAAGGGCTGGGGGGCTACGAGCAGTACTTC	CASSQGLGGYEQYF	TRBV14	TRBJ2-7	.	.
TGTGCCAGCAGCCCCCTTTATCGGGGATCGGTGGATGGCTACACCTTC	CASSPLYRGSVDGYTF	TRBV3-1/TRBV3-2	TRBJ1-2	.	few